Here is one T cell receptor beta chain with its context. Antigen specificity is unknown. The data belong to a study of PD-L1 blockade in urothelial cancer. Whole-study context: Blood analysis occurred 3 weeks (second dose) and 6 weeks after treatment start. Whole-study findings and limits: It was durable-benefit patients whose tumor-associated blood clones expanded more at 3 weeks.

Time point given: pretreatment peripheral blood. Every PCR received spiked-in synthetic TCR analog templates. Using immunoSEQ multiplex PCR, the repertoire was profiled, and TCRdb retains in-frame clones only, with some absent. The top ten hold 6.7% of the sample, which has approximately 86,000 clones, around four fifths seen once. Germline V gene lookup returns CDR1 KGHSH and CDR2 LQKENI. CDR3 length: 20 residues. V lost 6 bases, J lost 7 bases, and 23 bases stayed unmatched. The clonotype was recovered from a man aged 35-49 years with urothelial cancer. The genes are TRBV18 and TRBJ2-2, with 10 bases that match TRBD2. The sequenced sample was PBMCs, obtained around atezolizumab (anti-PD-L1) treatment. CDR3 DNA: TGTGCCAGCTCCACAACTGGGACTAGCGCCACCGCGAACCGGGGCGGGGAGCTGTTTTTT. Translated: CASSTTGTSATANRGGELFF.